The 30 T cell receptor beta chains below come from one sample, sequenced in a study of neurological immune-mediated disorders. MiXCR, applied by TCRdb to the 5' RACE reads, yields one record per CDR3 protein. The sample carries about 27,000 distinct CDR3 sequences, about 3.1% recorded once. The sequencing sample was made of PBMCs. These receptors were obtained from a woman aged 25-40 years with multiple sclerosis.

Many counts were recorded for this clonotype. The chain uses TRBV3-1 and TRBJ2-5, with 8 nucleotides matching TRBD2. The CDR3 extends over 13 amino acids. Germline CDR1 reads LGHDT; CDR2 reads YNNKEL (reference sequence). Trimming cost V 6 bases and J 5 bases; bases outside gene matches: 5. CDR3 in amino acids: CASSWTSPETQYF. As DNA, the CDR3 is TGTGCCAGCAGTTGGACTAGCCCGGAGACCCAGTACTTC.

This clonotype was detected ten times or more. The rearrangement uses TRBV7-9 and TRBJ2-4; D uncertain. Trimming took off 1 base at V and 7 bases at J, with 11 bases between the two ends. Per germline, CDR1 SEHNR and CDR2 FQNEAQ (reference sequence). The CDR3 has 14 amino acids. This CDR3 is CASSLGPSSNIQYF. Written as DNA, the CDR3 is TGTGCCAGCAGCTTAGGGCCCTCAAGCAACATTCAGTACTTC. The full variable domain, in which reference TRBV7-9 and TRBJ2-4 provide the parts outside the CDR3, is DTGVSQNPRHKITKRGQNVTFRCDPISEHNRLYWYRQTLGQGPEFLTYFQNEAQLEKSRLLSDRFSAERPKGSFSTLEIQRTEQGDSAMYLCASSLGPSSNIQYFGAGTRLSVL.

Ten or more counts support this clonotype. The chain uses TRBV6-5 and TRBJ1-1; weak D call: TRBD1 (5 bases). The CDR3 consists of 15 residues. Germline CDR1 and CDR2: MNHEY and SVGAGI. The germline V and J ends were trimmed by 6 bases and 6 bases, with 20 bases remaining between them. The CDR3 DNA reads as TGTGCCAGCAGCAACCGGATTAGGGGCACCCCTGAAGCTTTCTTT. It specifies CASSNRIRGTPEAFF.

This clonotype was detected many times. This chain joins TRBV19 and TRBJ1-1, with no clear D. The CDR3 totals 13 residues. Trimming removed 6 bases from V and 0 bases from J, with 8 bases in between. In germline, CDR1 is LNHDA, CDR2 SQIVND (reference sequence). The CDR3 region has the DNA TGTGCCAGTAGGGGATGGGTGAACACTGAAGCTTTCTTT. The encoded protein is CASRGWVNTEAFF.

The chain links TRBV20-1 to TRBJ2-7; the match to TRBD1 covers 11 bases. CDR3 size: 13 residues. The J segment lost 8 bases and the V segment lost 6 bases, leaving 9 bases of the junction unmatched. In germline, CDR1 is DFQATT, CDR2 SNEGSKA (reference sequence). The CDR3 bases are TGCAGTGCAAAACGGGACAGGGGGGGGCAGCAGTACTTC. It encodes CSAKRDRGGQQYF.

V usage is TRBV5-5 and J usage is TRBJ2-3, with D maybe TRBD2 (5 bases). The germline V gene has CDR1 SGHKS and CDR2 YYEKEE (reference sequence). Trimming removed 0 bases from V and 3 bases from J, with 17 bases in between. The CDR3 totals 17 residues. The CDR3 nucleotides are TGTGCCAGCAGCTTGGGGCGAGGTAGTAGCGTTACAGATACGCAGTATTTT. Translating gives CASSLGRGSSVTDTQYF.

The J gene is TRBJ1-5, the V gene TRBV15; 10 nucleotides match TRBD1. This CDR3 is built from 15 residues. Unmatched junction bases numbered 6, after V lost 4 bases and J lost 6 bases. Germline CDR1 is LNHNV and CDR2 is YYDKDF (reference sequence). The CDR3 nucleotides are TGTGCCACCAGCACGCGGACAGGGGGTTTTCAGCCCCAGCATTTT. Encoded protein: CATSTRTGGFQPQHF.

This clonotype occurred many times. The chain has TRBV14 and TRBJ2-1, with 16 bases matching TRBD2. V trimming: 0 bases; J trimming: 7 bases; junction bases outside the gene matches: 9. This CDR3 contains 19 residues. Germline-derived CDR1 and CDR2 are SGHDN and FVKESK. The CDR3 DNA sequence: TGTGCCAGCAGCCAAGATCCGCCGGGACTAGCGGGAGGGAAGAATGAGCAGTTCTTC. Residues: CASSQDPPGLAGGKNEQFF.

In this sample, this clonotype turned up many times. The V call is TRBV5-1, the J call TRBJ1-1; D remains ambiguous. V was pared by 4 bases and J by 2 bases, with 9 bases between. CDR3 length equals 13 residues. The germline V gene has CDR1 SGHRS and CDR2 YFSETQ. CDR3 coding DNA: TGCGCCAGCAGCCCGGACGGAAACACTGAAGCTTTCTTT. It translates to CASSPDGNTEAFF.

This clonotype was detected many times. This sequence joins TRBV18 and TRBJ2-1, with D perhaps TRBD1 or TRBD2 (5 bases each). V lost 3 bases and J lost 6, with 15 bases in between. CDR3 length: 15 amino acids. CDR1 KGHSH and CDR2 LQKENI come from the germline V gene. The CDR3 loop is CASSPPGRRGNEQFF. The CDR3 DNA reads TGTGCCAGCTCACCGCCGGGACGCCGGGGCAATGAGCAGTTCTTC.

This clonotype was seen ten or more times. The chain carries TRBV7-2 and TRBJ1-2; D is perhaps TRBD1 (6 bases). The V and J ends lost 7 bases and 14 bases respectively, with 23 bases between them. Germline V CDR1 and CDR2: SGHTA, FQGNSA. The CDR3 runs 13 residues. The DNA for the CDR3 is TGTGCCAGCATCAATCCGGACTGGACAGAGCTGACCTTC. This codes for CASINPDWTELTF.

This clonotype was picked up many times. This chain links TRBV7-2 with TRBJ2-7; D gene ambiguous. Trimming shortened V by 5 bases and J by 2 bases, and 16 bases separated the two germline ends. There are 15 residues in the CDR3. From germline, CDR1 is SGHTA and CDR2 FQGNSA. CDR3 in DNA: TGTGCCAGCAGCCCGCAAGTCTACATCACCTACGAGCAGTACTTC. Amino acid sequence: CASSPQVYITYEQYF.

Only a few counts were recorded for this clonotype. V gene TRBV7-6 combines with J gene TRBJ1-3; 8 positions match TRBD1. This CDR3 has 15 residues. Losses at the gene ends were 5 bases for V and 2 bases for J; bases not matched to a gene: 5. CDR1 and CDR2 (germline): SGHVS, FNYEAQ. The CDR3 nucleotides are TGTGCCAGCAGCCCACAGGACAGGGCTGGAAACACCATATATTTT. As protein: CASSPQDRAGNTIYF.

This clonotype has at least ten counts. This chain connects TRBV12-3 or TRBV12-4 to TRBJ2-7; D ambiguous. The ends were cut back, 3 bases at V and 1 base at J, with 10 bases in the middle. The CDR3 runs to 14 residues. This CDR3 is CASSFGHDSYEQYF. The CDR3 DNA follows: TGTGCCAGCAGTTTTGGCCACGATTCCTACGAGCAGTACTTC.

The V gene is TRBV29-1, the J gene TRBJ2-1; D may be TRBD1 or TRBD2 (5 bases each). V was pared by 7 bases and J by 6 bases, with 16 bases between. This CDR3 contains 13 residues. CDR1 is SQVTM, CDR2 ANQGSEA, per germline. The CDR3, as DNA: TGCAGCGCCCCGGGAAAGGGGAGCAATGAGCAGTTCTTC. Its translation is CSAPGKGSNEQFF.

This clonotype came up many times. The chain links TRBV6-5 to TRBJ1-5; D not resolved. The CDR3 consists of 13 residues. Trimming removed 4 bases at V and 3 bases at J, with 7 bases between. Germline loops: CDR1 MNHEY, CDR2 SVGAGI. This CDR3 reads CASSSQPNQPQHF. The CDR3 DNA sequence: TGTGCCAGCAGTTCACAGCCCAATCAGCCCCAGCATTTT.

This clonotype is medium-sized. J is TRBJ1-1 and V is TRBV7-2; 7 bases map to TRBD1. This CDR3 contains 16 residues. V shed 1 base and J 9 bases; nucleotides not matched to a gene: 14. Germline CDR1 and CDR2: SGHTA and FQGNSA. The CDR3: CASSLGSGSGGLKAFF. The CDR3 region has the DNA TGTGCCAGCAGCTTAGGCTCAGGTTCAGGGGGGTTGAAAGCTTTCTTT.

This clonotype was picked up many times. V and J are TRBV12-3 or TRBV12-4 and TRBJ2-2, with TRBD2 identical over 12 bases. J was trimmed by 6 bases and V by 1 base; bases with no gene match: 9. There are 18 residues in the CDR3. The CDR3 reads CASSLGTGLAGRSGELFF. The CDR3 nucleotides are TGTGCCAGCAGTTTAGGAACTGGACTAGCGGGGCGCTCCGGGGAGCTGTTTTTT.

The sample holds many counts of this clonotype. The chain's CDR3 is CATSDRFLAKEQYF. The CDR3 DNA reads as TGTGCCACCAGTGACCGATTCCTAGCGAAAGAGCAGTACTTC. The J gene is TRBJ2-7, the V gene TRBV24-1; the D gene is possibly TRBD2 (6 bases). The CDR3 runs 14 residues. V was trimmed by 4 bases and J by 7 bases, leaving 16 bases between them. CDR1 and CDR2 (germline): KGHDR, SFDVKD.

This clonotype was seen once. The chain couples TRBV20-1 to TRBJ2-3, with D possibly TRBD2 on 5 matching bases. The CDR3 extends over 15 amino acids. Trimming removed 6 bases at V and 1 base at J, with 17 bases between. Germline CDR1 reads DFQATT; CDR2 reads SNEGSKA (reference sequence). CDR3 region: CSAVKLEGGTDTQYF. CDR3 nucleotides: TGCAGTGCCGTAAAACTAGAGGGAGGCACAGATACGCAGTATTTT.

At least ten counts were recorded for this clonotype. The chain employs TRBV28 and TRBJ2-7, with 7 bases fitting TRBD2. Germline V gives CDR1 MDHEN, CDR2 SYDVKM. J lost 0 bases, V lost 6 bases, and 8 bases had no gene match. The CDR3 extends over 15 amino acids. The CDR3: CASRQGAGTSYEQYF. The CDR3 DNA is TGTGCCAGCAGGCAGGGAGCGGGGACCTCCTACGAGCAGTACTTC.

This clonotype qualifies as medium-sized. The V and J genes are TRBV4-3 and TRBJ2-3; weak D call: TRBD2 (6 bases). CDR3 length equals 16 residues. Trimming removed 1 base at V and 2 bases at J, with 13 bases between. Germline V gene data show CDR1 as LGHNA and CDR2 as YSLEER. The CDR3 DNA reads TGCGCCAGCAGCCAAGCGGCGGGGCCGTCCACAGATACGCAGTATTTT. Translating gives CASSQAAGPSTDTQYF.

Many counts were recorded for this clonotype. The junction departs from the called germline gene at one end, perhaps through a read error. The chain combines TRBV6-2 or TRBV6-3 with TRBJ1-5; 10 nucleotides line up with TRBD1. CDR1 is MNHEY and CDR2 is SVGEGT in the germline V gene. The CDR3 is 17 amino acids. The CDR3 sequence is CASSYGGQGNLGQPQNF. CDR3 DNA sequence: TGTGCCAGCAGTTACGGGGGACAGGGGAACCTCGGGCAGCCCCAGAATTTT.

This clonotype was recorded many times. This chain joins TRBV7-8 and TRBJ2-7; D gene ambiguous. Trimming left V 1 base short and J 3 bases short, with 13 bases between. CDR1 is SGHVS, CDR2 FQNEAQ, per germline. CDR3 length: 15 residues. CDR3 sequence (DNA): TGTGCCAGCAGCTTAGGAGTGTTACCCAACTACGAGCAGTACTTC. It codes for CASSLGVLPNYEQYF.

This clonotype is deemed medium-sized (0.01 to 0.1%). V is TRBV18 and J is TRBJ2-2; D is perhaps TRBD1 or TRBD2 (5 bases each). Germline-derived CDR1 and CDR2 are KGHSH and LQKENI. CDR3 length: 16 residues. V was trimmed by 2 bases and J by 4 bases, leaving 14 bases between them. CDR3 loop: CASSPTPGPGTGELFF. In DNA form, the CDR3 reads TGTGCCAGCTCACCAACCCCGGGGCCCGGCACCGGGGAGCTGTTTTTT.

In its sample, this clonotype was seen many times. The chain uses TRBV28 and TRBJ1-5; 10 nucleotides align to TRBD1. The V gene's germline CDR1 is MDHEN and CDR2 SYDVKM. The CDR3 is 17 residues long. With 3 bases clipped from V and 5 bases from J, the junction kept 10 bases outside the gene matches. CDR3 protein: CASSFNPGQGRDQPQHF. In nucleotides, the CDR3 is TGTGCCAGCAGTTTTAATCCGGGACAGGGGCGAGATCAGCCCCAGCATTTT.

This clonotype was counted many times. The rearrangement joins TRBV5-5 to TRBJ2-3, with 11 bases matching TRBD2. V was pared by 5 bases and J by 12 bases, with 11 bases of the junction left unmatched. Germline V lookup: CDR1 SGHKS, CDR2 YYEKEE (reference sequence). This CDR3 spans 14 amino acids. The CDR3 loop reads CASRGTIAGGPQYF. The DNA for the CDR3 is TGTGCCAGCAGAGGGACTATAGCGGGAGGGCCCCAGTATTTT. Full variable domain (missing parts from reference TRBV5-5 and TRBJ2-3): DAGVTQSPTHLIKTRGQQVTLRCSPISGHKSVSWYQQVLGQGPQFIFQYYEKEERGRGNFPDRFSARQFPNYSSELNVNALLLGDSALYLCASRGTIAGGPQYFGPGTRLTVL.

This clonotype was seen at least ten times. The chain carries TRBV12-3 or TRBV12-4 and TRBJ1-2; a weak D match, TRBD1 (6 bases). The CDR3 extends over 14 amino acids. Trimming removed 1 base at V and 8 bases at J, with 14 bases between. The CDR3 region is CASSLGGQSGGYTF. CDR3 DNA sequence: TGTGCCAGCAGTTTAGGGGGGCAATCTGGGGGCTACACCTTC.

In its sample, this clonotype was seen many times. The rearrangement joins TRBV15 to TRBJ1-1; D remains unclear. Germline V gene data show CDR1 as LNHNV and CDR2 as YYDKDF (reference sequence). This CDR3 comprises 12 residues. Trimming stripped 1 base from V and 9 bases from J, with 9 bases between. The CDR3 is CATSRGTEKAFF. The CDR3 coding sequence is TGTGCCACCAGCAGAGGGACGGAAAAAGCTTTCTTT. The full variable domain, with the rest looked up from reference TRBV15 and TRBJ1-1, is DAMVIQNPRYQVTQFGKPVTLSCSQTLNHNVMYWYQQKSSQAPKLLFHYYDKDFNNEADTPDNFQSRRPNTSFCFLDIRSPGLGDTAMYLCATSRGTEKAFFGQGTRLTVV.

This clonotype was seen a few times. The CDR3 DNA follows: TGTGCCAGCAGCGGGTACCAAGAGACCCAGTACTTC. Amino acids: CASSGYQETQYF. The chain employs TRBV2 and TRBJ2-5; D not certain. V lost 6 bases and J 0 bases, leaving 5 bases between the germline ends. The CDR3 loop spans 12 amino acids. Germline V lookup: CDR1 SNHLY, CDR2 FYNNEI.